The 27 T cell receptor beta chains listed next were all sequenced from one sample in a study of shared clonotypes between healthy human individuals (dated by TCRdb to 2018 to 2021). Library preparation was by the immunoSEQ multiplex PCR assay. Held by TCRdb, this immuneACCESS table contains in-frame sequences only and omits some clones. Under half of the omission traces to an unresolved V gene where checked; the cause of the rest is unknown. The sample includes about 600,000 clones, with more than 95% observed a single time. The ten largest clones capture approximately 0.3% of the sample. CD8 naive samples were CD45RO-negative cells positively selected for CCR7, giving a CD45RA+CCR7+ population that excluded TemRA cells. The sample taken for sequencing was naive CD8+ T cells sorted from blood. Interpreted using the paper, the cell subset or site label stands for: CD45RA+CCR7+. These receptors were obtained from a man aged 25-45 years in good health.

The chain joins TRBV29-1 to TRBJ2-5; weak D call: TRBD2 (5 bases). CDR1 SQVTM and CDR2 ANQGSEA come from the germline V gene. Deletions cut 0 bases from V and 7 bases from J, with 15 bases between. The CDR3 loop spans 14 amino acids. Here the CDR3 reads CSVEDHGVRGTQYF. CDR3 bases: TGCAGCGTTGAAGATCACGGTGTTCGGGGGACCCAGTACTTC.

This clone was found once. V usage is TRBV29-1 and J usage is TRBJ1-2; tentatively, D is TRBD1 (5 bases). The CDR3 contains 14 residues. Trimming removed 8 bases from V and 4 bases from J, with 20 bases in between. CDR1 is SQVTM and CDR2 is ANQGSEA in the germline V gene. The CDR3 DNA is TGCAGCTGTCAATCCAGGGAGGATACCTATGGCTACACCTTC. This sequence encodes CSCQSREDTYGYTF.

The rearrangement uses TRBV9 and TRBJ2-5, with TRBD1 matching over 10 bases. Germline V gene lookup returns CDR1 SGDLS and CDR2 YYNGEE. Trimming removed 4 bases from V and 1 base from J; junction bases left unmatched: 10. The CDR3 length is 17 residues. CDR3 in amino acids: CASSNPDRGKLQETQYF. CDR3 in DNA: TGTGCCAGCAGCAACCCGGACAGGGGGAAGCTCCAAGAGACCCAGTACTTC.

The V call is TRBV7-9, the J call TRBJ2-1; TRBD1 matches at 11 bases. Germline V gives CDR1 SEHNR, CDR2 FQNEAQ (reference sequence). V lost 5 bases to trimming and J lost 7 bases; unmatched junction nucleotides: 7. CDR3 length: 15 amino acids. CDR3 in amino acids: CASSGGGQGANEQFF. In DNA, the CDR3 is TGTGCCAGCAGCGGCGGTGGACAGGGGGCGAATGAGCAGTTCTTC.

V is TRBV7-2 and J is TRBJ1-3, with 7 positions matching TRBD1. CDR3 length: 17 amino acids. The germline V gene encodes CDR1 SGHTA and CDR2 FQGNSA. V was clipped by 4 bases and J by 0 bases; unmatched bases: 9. The CDR3 DNA sequence: TGTGCCAGCAGCTCCCGGACAGGTTACTTCTCTGGAAACACCATATATTTT. Residues: CASSSRTGYFSGNTIYF.

The chain joins TRBV10-3 to TRBJ2-7; TRBD1 matches 7 bases. Per the germline V gene, CDR1 is ENHRY and CDR2 is SYGVKD. This CDR3 comprises 14 residues. V was pared by 0 bases and J by 6 bases, with 5 bases of the junction left unmatched. The CDR3 reads CAISESKGGLEQYF. CDR3 nucleotide sequence: TGTGCCATCAGTGAGTCGAAAGGGGGCCTCGAGCAGTACTTC.

CDR3 sequence: CSFSGPVGGDHNYGYTF. The CDR3 nucleotides read TGCAGCTTTAGTGGCCCCGTGGGAGGTGACCATAACTATGGCTACACCTTC. The chain employs TRBV29-1 and TRBJ1-2; the D is unclear. V lost 8 bases and J 1 base, leaving 26 bases between the germline ends. This CDR3 has 17 amino acids. The germline gives CDR1 SQVTM, CDR2 ANQGSEA.

The chain is built from TRBV15 and TRBJ2-1, with no clear D. There are 11 residues in the CDR3. The V gene lost 6 bases and the J gene lost 7 bases, with 7 bases spanning the gap. Germline V CDR1 and CDR2: LNHNV, YYDKDF (reference sequence). This CDR3 reads CATREENEQFF. The CDR3 DNA sequence: TGTGCCACCAGAGAAGAGAATGAGCAGTTCTTC.

The rearrangement joins TRBV12-5 to TRBJ2-5; 7 nucleotides match TRBD1. CDR3 size: 17 residues. Germline loops: CDR1 LGHNT, CDR2 FRNRAP. With 1 base clipped from V and 1 base from J, the junction kept 9 bases outside the gene matches. The CDR3 region is CASGLDLRTGTQETQYF. In DNA form, the CDR3 reads TGTGCTAGTGGTTTGGACCTTAGGACAGGAACCCAAGAGACCCAGTACTTC.

Concerning this clone: Other DNA variants within this sample encode the same CDR3. The J gene is TRBJ2-7, the V gene TRBV27; D gene unclear. V shed 3 bases and J shed 0 bases, with 6 bases lying between them. The CDR3 runs 13 residues. Germline assignment: CDR1 MNHEY and CDR2 SMNVEV (reference sequence). Written as DNA, the CDR3 is TGTGCCAGCAGTTTGACGGTCTCCTACGAGCAGTACTTC. Protein: CASSLTVSYEQYF.

The chain couples TRBV9 to TRBJ2-7, with D maybe TRBD1 (6 bases). This CDR3 is 14 amino acids long. V lost 0 bases, J lost 6 bases, and 13 bases lay in between. Germline V gene lookup returns CDR1 SGDLS and CDR2 YYNGEE. CDR3 coding DNA: TGTGCCAGCAGCGTAGGGGACACTCTCCTCGAGCAGTACTTC. It codes for CASSVGDTLLEQYF. Filled out from reference TRBV9 and TRBJ2-7, the complete variable domain reads DSGVTQTPKHLITATGQRVTLRCSPRSGDLSVYWYQQSLDQGLQFLIQYYNGEERAKGNILERFSAQQFPDLHSELNLSSLELGDSALYFCASSVGDTLLEQYFGPGTRLTVT.

J is TRBJ1-2 and V is TRBV28; the D gene is possibly TRBD1 (5 bases). CDR1 MDHEN and CDR2 SYDVKM come from the germline V gene. The CDR3 runs 14 residues. The V end lost 3 bases, the J end lost 8 bases, and 16 bases lay between the germline ends. DNA of the CDR3: TGTGCCAGCAGTTTGTCGTACGGGTGGGGCGGCTACACCTTC. Its translation: CASSLSYGWGGYTF.

This clone has only one observation. This chain connects TRBV4-1 to TRBJ1-3, with TRBD1 as a possible D gene (5 bases). V was trimmed by 4 bases and J by 0 bases, leaving 10 bases between them. The germline gives CDR1 MGHRA, CDR2 YSYEKL. The CDR3 runs to 15 residues. Here the CDR3 DNA reads TGCGCCAGCAGCCGGACAACGAGCTCTGGAAACACCATATATTTT. Protein: CASSRTTSSGNTIYF.

The chain couples TRBV15 to TRBJ2-7; D unclear. With 1 base removed from V and 3 bases from J, the gap between germline ends came to 7 bases. The CDR3 contains 13 residues. CDR1 and CDR2 (germline): LNHNV, YYDKDF (reference sequence). The CDR3 bases are TGTGCCACCAGCAGAGGGGGAAACTACGAGCAGTACTTC. Translating gives CATSRGGNYEQYF.

The chain carries TRBV7-9 and TRBJ2-5; either TRBD1 or TRBD2 may supply D (5 bases each). The CDR3 spans 16 residues. The V and J ends lost 5 bases and 1 base respectively, with 17 bases between them. CDR1 and CDR2 (germline): SEHNR, FQNEAQ (reference sequence). The CDR3 is CASSTRTGPAQETQYF. DNA of the CDR3: TGTGCCAGCAGCACTAGAACAGGCCCGGCCCAAGAGACCCAGTACTTC.

The DNA for the CDR3 is TGTGCCAGCAGCTTCTTTGAAGGCAATGAGCAGTTCTTC. Its translation is CASSFFEGNEQFF. J is TRBJ2-1 and V is TRBV7-3; D is uncertain. The ends were cut back, 3 bases at V and 6 bases at J, with 9 bases in the middle. The length of the CDR3 is 13 residues. From germline, CDR1 is SGHTA and CDR2 FQGTGA.

This chain connects TRBV13 to TRBJ2-7; TRBD2 agrees at 12 bases. This CDR3 is 18 amino acids long. The germline gives CDR1 PRHDT, CDR2 FYEKMQ (reference sequence). The V segment lost 1 base and the J segment 4 bases; nucleotides outside the gene matches: 11. The CDR3 DNA follows: TGTGCCAGCAGCTTAGTATCGCTAGCGGGAGGGGTTAGGTACGAGCAGTACTTC. Encoded protein: CASSLVSLAGGVRYEQYF. Variable domain in full (rest from reference TRBV13 and TRBJ2-7): AAGVIQSPRHLIKEKRETATLKCYPIPRHDTVYWYQQGPGQDPQFLISFYEKMQSDKGSIPDRFSAQQFSDYHSELNMSSLELGDSALYFCASSLVSLAGGVRYEQYFGPGTRLTVT.

This chain joins TRBV28 and TRBJ2-1, with 10 bases that match TRBD2. CDR3 length: 16 amino acids. V trimming: 5 bases; J trimming: 6 bases; junction bases outside the gene matches: 10. Germline values: CDR1 MDHEN, CDR2 SYDVKM. CDR3: CASSPKIAGGPNEQFF. CDR3 bases: TGTGCCAGCAGTCCCAAGATAGCGGGAGGCCCCAATGAGCAGTTCTTC.

This chain connects TRBV14 to TRBJ2-7; 12 bases line up with TRBD1. V dropped 1 base and J dropped 3; count of bases not matched to a gene: 4. CDR3 size: 16 residues. Germline CDR1 is SGHDN and CDR2 is FVKESK. The chain's CDR3 is CASSQVGTGGDYEQYF. The CDR3 nucleotides read TGTGCCAGCAGCCAAGTGGGGACAGGGGGCGACTACGAGCAGTACTTC.

The count of this clone is one. The rearrangement uses TRBV7-2 and TRBJ2-7; D call uncertain. This CDR3 is 14 amino acids long. Germline lookup yields CDR1 SGHTA and CDR2 FQGNSA. Trimming cost V 6 bases and J 3 bases, with 15 bases left between them. This chain's CDR3 is CASRGNRNSYEQYF. CDR3 DNA sequence: TGTGCCAGCAGGGGAAATAGGAATAGCTACGAGCAGTACTTC.

This sequence joins TRBV27 and TRBJ1-4; D is undetermined. The V gene's germline CDR1 is MNHEY and CDR2 SMNVEV (reference sequence). The CDR3 loop spans 14 amino acids. Trimming took off 5 bases at V and 4 bases at J, with 11 bases between the two ends. The CDR3 here is CASSRVGFNEKLFF. In DNA form, the CDR3 reads TGTGCCAGCAGTCGGGTGGGATTTAATGAAAAACTGTTTTTT.

This sequence joins TRBV4-1 and TRBJ1-1; D is perhaps TRBD1 (5 bases). The CDR3 has 15 amino acids. Germline assignment: CDR1 MGHRA and CDR2 YSYEKL. Trimming cost V 4 bases and J 6 bases, with 18 bases left between them. CDR3 loop: CASSPRQAGSPEAFF. DNA for the CDR3: TGCGCCAGCAGCCCCCGCCAAGCAGGGAGTCCTGAAGCTTTCTTT.

The CDR3 DNA follows: TGCGCCAGCAGCATAACCGGGACAGGAACCTACGAGCAGTACTTC. Translating it yields CASSITGTGTYEQYF. This chain joins TRBV4-1 and TRBJ2-7; 8 bases match TRBD1. The V gene's germline CDR1 is MGHRA and CDR2 YSYEKL. The CDR3 has 15 amino acids. J was trimmed by 2 bases and V by 5 bases; bases with no gene match: 8.

V gene TRBV4-3 combines with J gene TRBJ2-7; 7 nucleotides line up with TRBD1. Germline-derived CDR1 and CDR2 are LGHNA and YSLEER. The CDR3 runs 14 residues. V lost 3 bases, J lost 0 bases, and 2 bases stayed unmatched. CDR3 DNA: TGCGCCAGCAGCCATAGGACAGGCTCCTACGAGCAGTACTTC. Translated: CASSHRTGSYEQYF.

V gene TRBV7-6 combines with J gene TRBJ1-5; 8 nucleotides align to TRBD1. The trim removed 5 bases at V and 2 bases at J, leaving 5 bases unmatched. This CDR3 comprises 15 residues. Germline V gives CDR1 SGHVS, CDR2 FNYEAQ. In DNA, the CDR3 is TGTGCCAGCAGCCTGTCGACAGGGGGCAATCAGCCCCAGCATTTT. Amino acid sequence: CASSLSTGGNQPQHF.

The chain uses TRBV21-1 and TRBJ2-2; the table gives TRBD1 as D, unverified against the DNA. TRBV21-1 is termed a pseudogene. This CDR3 spans 13 amino acids. Here the CDR3 reads CAGQREWTGELFF. For the CDR3, the DNA is TGTGCCGGACAGAGGGAATGGACCGGGGAGCTGTTTTTT.

The chain joins TRBV7-9 to TRBJ2-1; D possibly corresponds to TRBD2 (7 bases). Germline V lookup: CDR1 SEHNR, CDR2 FQNEAQ (reference sequence). The CDR3 sequence is 16 residues long. For the CDR3, the DNA is TGTGCTAAGCAGGACCCTCGCAGGGGAGGGCCCCATGAGCAGTTCTTC. Translated: CAKQDPRRGGPHEQFF.